The rows below give T cell receptor beta chains drawn from one sample of a study of T cell clones after liver transplantation. Profiling relied on immunoSEQ multiplex PCR, and the TCRdb table lists in-frame clones only, not all of them. The sample has tens of thousands of clones; less than 85% are singletons. The specimen was CD4+ T cells from blood, collected before liver transplant. These receptors came from a human donor who received a liver transplant. Both conserved end residues are part of each CDR3. Each record gives: clone size, J gene, D gene, V gene, CDR3 DNA, CDR3 protein. A D gene is named only where the DNA matches it firmly. Clone sizes are given selectively: once, few, many, or a class where the clone is expanded.

size: few
J: TRBJ1-2
D: TRBD1
V: TRBV5-1
DNA: TGCGCCAGCAGCTTGATTGGGACAGGGAGCGGCTACACCTTC
CDR3: CASSLIGTGSGYTF

size: NA
J: TRBJ1-5
D: TRBD1
V: TRBV19
DNA: TGTGCCAGTAGTCGGGACAGCTATTTGAGCAATCAGCCCCAGCATTTT
CDR3: CASSRDSYLSNQPQHF

size: NA
J: TRBJ1-4
D: NA
V: TRBV7-2
DNA: TGTGCCAGCAGCTTGGGTTTGTGGGGCATTAATGAAAAACTGTTTTTT
CDR3: CASSLGLWGINEKLFF

size: NA
J: TRBJ2-3
D: NA
V: TRBV9
DNA: TGTGCCAGCAGCGTAGAGGCCGGAACAGATACGCAGTATTTT
CDR3: CASSVEAGTDTQYF

size: NA
J: TRBJ2-2
D: TRBD1
V: TRBV7-2
DNA: TGTGCCAGCAGCCCCGGGACAGGGCCCGGGGAGCTGTTTTTT
CDR3: CASSPGTGPGELFF

size: once
J: TRBJ2-4
D: TRBD1
V: TRBV10-3
DNA: TGTGCCATCAGTGTCTCTTCCAGGACAGGGGAAAACATTCAGTACTTC
CDR3: CAISVSSRTGENIQYF

size: NA
J: TRBJ2-1
D: NA
V: TRBV30
DNA: TGTGCCTGGAGTGGCCAAGGGGCCAATGAGCAGTTCTTC
CDR3: CAWSGQGANEQFF

size: NA
J: TRBJ2-3
D: TRBD2
V: TRBV6-6
DNA: TGTGCCAGCAGTTACCAGCGGGAGGGCCCTAATACGCAGTATTTT
CDR3: CASSYQREGPNTQYF

size: NA
J: TRBJ1-5
D: NA
V: TRBV7-8
DNA: TGTGCCAGCAGCTTAAGTGGGCTTGGGCAGCCCCAGCATTTT
CDR3: CASSLSGLGQPQHF

size: NA
J: TRBJ2-1
D: NA
V: TRBV7-8
DNA: TGTGCCAGCAGCTTAGCGGGAGGATCGAATGAGCAGTTCTTC
CDR3: CASSLAGGSNEQFF

size: NA
J: TRBJ2-3
D: TRBD2
V: TRBV9
DNA: TGTGCCAGCAGCGTGGGGCCGGGACTAGCGGGGGGGCCTTCAGATACGCAGTATTTT
CDR3: CASSVGPGLAGGPSDTQYF

size: NA
J: TRBJ2-5
D: NA
V: TRBV7-7
DNA: TGTGCTAGCAGCTTAGTTAGTTCCGGGCCAGAGACCCAGTACTTC
CDR3: CASSLVSSGPETQYF

size: NA
J: TRBJ1-2
D: NA
V: TRBV18
DNA: TGTGCCAGCTCACCAGGGGATGGCTATGGCTACACCTTC
CDR3: CASSPGDGYGYTF

size: many
J: TRBJ1-3
D: NA
V: TRBV7-9
DNA: TGTGCCAGCAGCTTACCGCGAAGGCTCGGAAACACCATATATTTT
CDR3: CASSLPRRLGNTIYF

size: NA
J: TRBJ1-1
D: NA
V: TRBV5-6
DNA: TGTGCCAGCAGTTTAGAGGGGATCGACACTGAAGCTTTCTTT
CDR3: CASSLEGIDTEAFF

size: NA
J: TRBJ1-2
D: NA
V: TRBV4-1
DNA: TGCGCCAGCAGCCAACTAGACAGAAACTATGGCTACACCTTC
CDR3: CASSQLDRNYGYTF

size: NA
J: TRBJ2-5
D: NA
V: TRBV7-2
DNA: TGTGCCAGCAGTACGACAGGAGGGGAGACCCAGTACTTC
CDR3: CASSTTGGETQYF

size: NA
J: TRBJ2-7
D: NA
V: TRBV11-1
DNA: TGTGCCAGCAGCTTAGAACGGGGATCCTACGAGCAGTACTTC
CDR3: CASSLERGSYEQYF

size: NA
J: TRBJ2-7
D: NA
V: TRBV30
DNA: TGTGCCTGGAGAGCTAGCGACCAGCTTTACGAGCAGTACTTC
CDR3: CAWRASDQLYEQYF

size: NA
J: TRBJ1-6
D: TRBD1
V: TRBV11-1
DNA: TGTGCCAGCAGCAACCACATCGGACAGGGGTCTTCACCCCTCCACTTT
CDR3: CASSNHIGQGSSPLHF

size: NA
J: TRBJ1-2
D: NA
V: TRBV14
DNA: TGTGCCAGCAGCCAAGACGGCACCTATGGCTACACCTTC
CDR3: CASSQDGTYGYTF

size: NA
J: TRBJ2-5
D: NA
V: TRBV5-6
DNA: TGTGCCAGCAGCAAAGCAGGGCCGGAGACCCAGTACTTC
CDR3: CASSKAGPETQYF

size: NA
J: TRBJ2-7
D: NA
V: TRBV5-1
DNA: TGCGCGCCTAAAAGTGGAGGGGACTCCTACGAGCAGTACTTC
CDR3: CAPKSGGDSYEQYF

size: NA
J: TRBJ2-5
D: NA
V: TRBV7-9
DNA: TGTGCCAGCAGCAAACAGGCGGCGGAGACCCAGTACTTC
CDR3: CASSKQAAETQYF

size: NA
J: TRBJ2-5
D: TRBD2
V: TRBV4-3
DNA: TGCGCCAGCACCCAAGGTTACACTAGCGGGCACCAAGAGACCCAGTACTTC
CDR3: CASTQGYTSGHQETQYF

size: few
J: TRBJ2-7
D: NA
V: TRBV28
DNA: TGTGCCAGCAGTCAGGCAGGGTACGAGCAGTACTTC
CDR3: CASSQAGYEQYF

size: NA
J: TRBJ1-4
D: NA
V: TRBV9
DNA: TGTGCCAGCAGCGTAGAGGGACGGCCTAATGAAAAACTGTTTTTT
CDR3: CASSVEGRPNEKLFF

size: NA
J: TRBJ1-3
D: NA
V: TRBV28
DNA: TGTGCCAGCAGTTTATTTGCCCCCGGACAGTTTCGAAACACCATATATTTT
CDR3: CASSLFAPGQFRNTIYF

size: NA
J: TRBJ2-5
D: NA
V: TRBV19
DNA: TGTGCCAGTAGTATTCAAGACCAGGAGTCGGCGACCCAGTACTTC
CDR3: CASSIQDQESATQYF

size: NA
J: TRBJ1-1
D: NA
V: TRBV6-1
DNA: TGTGCCAGCAGGTTAGGGACATCCTGGGGCACTGAAGCTTTCTTT
CDR3: CASRLGTSWGTEAFF

size: few
J: TRBJ1-1
D: NA
V: TRBV4-3
DNA: TGCGCCAGCAGCCGGATTTACGGGGTGAACACTGAAGCTTTCTTT
CDR3: CASSRIYGVNTEAFF

size: NA
J: TRBJ1-2
D: TRBD1
V: TRBV6-6
DNA: TGTGCCAGCAGTTCCCCGGGACAGGGGAAAGGTGGCTACACCTTC
CDR3: CASSSPGQGKGGYTF

size: NA
J: TRBJ2-7
D: TRBD2
V: TRBV7-6
DNA: TGTGCCAGCAGCTTAGCGGGGGGGGATAAAGAGCAGTACTTC
CDR3: CASSLAGGDKEQYF

size: NA
J: TRBJ2-3
D: NA
V: TRBV7-2
DNA: TGTGCCAGCAGCTCGATGGGGGTACTCACAGATACGCAGTATTTT
CDR3: CASSSMGVLTDTQYF

size: NA
J: TRBJ2-3
D: NA
V: TRBV6-5
DNA: TGTGCCAGCAGGGAGGGGGCAACAGATACGCAGTATTTT
CDR3: CASREGATDTQYF

size: once
J: TRBJ1-5
D: NA
V: TRBV6-5
DNA: TGTGCCAGCAGCAGATACCTTGGGGTCAATCAGCCCCAGCATTTT
CDR3: CASSRYLGVNQPQHF

size: few
J: TRBJ1-2
D: NA
V: TRBV4-2
DNA: TGTGCCAGCAGCCAACGCCCCCAGTTTGCCCAAAACTATGGCTACACCTTC
CDR3: CASSQRPQFAQNYGYTF

size: NA
J: TRBJ2-7
D: NA
V: TRBV9
DNA: TGTGCCAGCAGCGTAGGTGGGGGGCCTCCCTACGAGCAGTACTTC
CDR3: CASSVGGGPPYEQYF

size: once
J: TRBJ2-2
D: NA
V: TRBV19
DNA: TGTGCCAGTAGTCTAGTCGTTTCGACCGGGGAGCTGTTTTTT
CDR3: CASSLVVSTGELFF

size: NA
J: TRBJ1-3
D: NA
V: TRBV9
DNA: TGTGCCAGCAGCGTAGGGGGGGCGGAGAACACCATATATTTT
CDR3: CASSVGGAENTIYF

size: NA
J: TRBJ1-1
D: NA
V: TRBV5-1
DNA: TGCGCCAGCAACAGGGTCGGAACCACTGAAGCTTTCTTT
CDR3: CASNRVGTTEAFF

size: NA
J: TRBJ2-7
D: TRBD1
V: TRBV29-1
DNA: TGCAGCGCAGCGGGACAGGGCATGGGCGAGCAGTACTTC
CDR3: CSAAGQGMGEQYF

size: NA
J: TRBJ2-2
D: NA
V: TRBV28
DNA: TGTGCCAGCAGTTTTGCGACCTCCGGTCGCACCGGGGAGCTGTTTTTT
CDR3: CASSFATSGRTGELFF

size: NA
J: TRBJ1-3
D: NA
V: TRBV5-1
DNA: TGCGCCAGCAGCTTGTCGCCCGGGGACGGAAACACCATATATTTT
CDR3: CASSLSPGDGNTIYF

size: NA
J: TRBJ2-5
D: NA
V: TRBV7-6
DNA: TGTGCCAGCAGCACAAGGACGGGGTTGGAGACCCAGTACTTC
CDR3: CASSTRTGLETQYF

size: NA
J: TRBJ1-2
D: NA
V: TRBV6-4
DNA: TGTGCCAGCAGTATCGGGCGTATGGGAGGCTACACCTTC
CDR3: CASSIGRMGGYTF

size: NA
J: TRBJ2-3
D: NA
V: TRBV5-5
DNA: TGTGCCAGCAGCTACCATAGCACAGATACGCAGTATTTT
CDR3: CASSYHSTDTQYF

size: NA
J: TRBJ1-4
D: TRBD1
V: TRBV18
DNA: TGTGCCAGCTCACCCCGACAGGGAGATAATGAAAAACTGTTTTTT
CDR3: CASSPRQGDNEKLFF

size: once
J: TRBJ1-1
D: TRBD1
V: TRBV4-2
DNA: TGTGCCAGCAGCCAGGACAGGGTGGTAGCTTTCTTT
CDR3: CASSQDRVVAFF

size: NA
J: TRBJ1-2
D: NA
V: TRBV19
DNA: TGTGCCAGTAAAGTTGGCAACTATGGCTACACCTTC
CDR3: CASKVGNYGYTF

size: NA
J: TRBJ1-1
D: TRBD1
V: TRBV19
DNA: TGTGCCAGTAGGTCCGCAGGGGGCGGCGGGAACACTGAAGCTTTCTTT
CDR3: CASRSAGGGGNTEAFF

size: NA
J: TRBJ2-2
D: TRBD1
V: TRBV27
DNA: TGTGCCAGCAGTACACCGGGACAGGGTACCACCGGGGAGCTGTTTTTT
CDR3: CASSTPGQGTTGELFF

size: NA
J: TRBJ1-6
D: TRBD1
V: TRBV6-5
DNA: TGTGCCAGCAGGGGGCCGGGACAGGGTTCTTCACCCCTCCACTTT
CDR3: CASRGPGQGSSPLHF

size: NA
J: TRBJ2-3
D: TRBD2
V: TRBV28
DNA: TGTGCCAGCAGTACGGCGGGAGCTATAGATACGCAGTATTTT
CDR3: CASSTAGAIDTQYF

size: NA
J: TRBJ1-2
D: NA
V: TRBV4-1
DNA: TGCGCCAGCAGCCAAGAGCGGCAGACGAGTTATGGCTACACCTTC
CDR3: CASSQERQTSYGYTF

size: once
J: TRBJ2-7
D: NA
V: TRBV28
DNA: TGTGCCAGCAGTTTACTAGCGCGCGAGCAGTACTTC
CDR3: CASSLLAREQYF

size: once
J: TRBJ2-5
D: NA
V: TRBV28
DNA: TGTGCCAGCAGTCGGACTAGGGGGGGTAGAGGGACCCAGTACTTC
CDR3: CASSRTRGGRGTQYF

size: NA
J: TRBJ2-5
D: NA
V: TRBV5-6
DNA: TGTGCCAGCAGCTTCGACAGGTCGGGAGAGACCCAGTACTTC
CDR3: CASSFDRSGETQYF

size: NA
J: TRBJ1-4
D: TRBD1
V: TRBV27
DNA: TGTGCCAGCAAGGCTAGGGACAGGGAACATGAAAAACTGTTTTTT
CDR3: CASKARDREHEKLFF